The clone carrying this TCR beta chain was seen a few times. The data derive from a study of blood T cell repertoires in COVID-19. Clones were sequenced by immunoSEQ multiplex PCR, and TCRdb holds only the in-frame ones, with some missing. The table lists 200,000 or so clones, approximately 80% of them singletons. Germline V lookup: CDR1 SGHKS, CDR2 YYEKEE (reference sequence). Trimming at V came to 4 bases and at J to 8 bases, leaving 8 bases not matched to a gene. The CDR3 is 15 residues long. This sequence was found in a woman of 80 years or more with COVID-19, enrolled during active disease. The material sequenced was peripheral blood. The chain is built from TRBV5-5 and TRBJ1-6, with 8 nucleotides matching TRBD1. This chain's CDR3 is CASSKGQGGDSPLHF. The CDR3 DNA reads TGTGCCAGCAGCAAAGGACAGGGAGGCGATTCACCCCTCCACTTT.